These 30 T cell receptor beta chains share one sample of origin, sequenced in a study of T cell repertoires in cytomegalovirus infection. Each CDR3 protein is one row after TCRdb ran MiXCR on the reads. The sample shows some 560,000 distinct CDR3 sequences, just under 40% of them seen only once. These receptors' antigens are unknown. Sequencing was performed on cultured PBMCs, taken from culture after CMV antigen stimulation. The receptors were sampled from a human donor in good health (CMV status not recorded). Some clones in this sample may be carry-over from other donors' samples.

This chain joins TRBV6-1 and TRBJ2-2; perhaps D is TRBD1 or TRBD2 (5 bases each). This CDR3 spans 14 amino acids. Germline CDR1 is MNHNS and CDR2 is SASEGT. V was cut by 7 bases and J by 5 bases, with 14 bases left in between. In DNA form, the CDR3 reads TGTGCCAGCAACCCGATCTGGGGGACCGGGGAGCTGTTTTTT. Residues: CASNPIWGTGELFF.

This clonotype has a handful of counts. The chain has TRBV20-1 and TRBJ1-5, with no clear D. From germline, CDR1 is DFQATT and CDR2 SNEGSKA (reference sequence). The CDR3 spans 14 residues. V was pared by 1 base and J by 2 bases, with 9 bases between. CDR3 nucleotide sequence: TGCAGTGCTAGAGCCCCGTCAGGCAATCAGCCCCAGCATTTT. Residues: CSARAPSGNQPQHF.

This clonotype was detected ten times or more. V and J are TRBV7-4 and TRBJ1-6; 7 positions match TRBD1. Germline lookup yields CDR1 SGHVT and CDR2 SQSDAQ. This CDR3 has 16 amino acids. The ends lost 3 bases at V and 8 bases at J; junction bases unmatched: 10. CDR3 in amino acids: CASSFPYRGDDSPLHF. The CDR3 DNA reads TGTGCCAGCAGCTTCCCCTACAGGGGAGACGATTCACCCCTCCACTTT.

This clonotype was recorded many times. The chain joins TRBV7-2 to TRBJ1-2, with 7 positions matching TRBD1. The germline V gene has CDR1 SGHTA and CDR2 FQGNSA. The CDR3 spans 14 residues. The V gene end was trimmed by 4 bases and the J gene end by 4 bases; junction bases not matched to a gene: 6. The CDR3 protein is CASSSRQGPYGYTF. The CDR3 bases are TGTGCCAGCAGCTCCAGACAGGGACCCTATGGCTACACCTTC. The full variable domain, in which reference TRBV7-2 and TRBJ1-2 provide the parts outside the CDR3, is GAGVSQSPSNKVTEKGKDVELRCDPISGHTALYWYRQSLGQGLEFLIYFQGNSAPDKSGLPSDRFSAERTGGSVSTLTIQRTQQEDSAVYLCASSSRQGPYGYTFGSGTRLTVV.

The CDR3 coding sequence is TGTGCCAGCGGCCCCGAAGGTGGAAGAACGAACACCGGGGAGCTGTTTTTT. Translated: CASGPEGGRTNTGELFF. V is TRBV5-4 and J is TRBJ2-2; D is uncertain. Germline-derived CDR1 and CDR2 are SGHNT and YYREEE (reference sequence). The CDR3 is 17 amino acids. Trimming stripped 7 bases from V and 0 bases from J, with 19 bases between.

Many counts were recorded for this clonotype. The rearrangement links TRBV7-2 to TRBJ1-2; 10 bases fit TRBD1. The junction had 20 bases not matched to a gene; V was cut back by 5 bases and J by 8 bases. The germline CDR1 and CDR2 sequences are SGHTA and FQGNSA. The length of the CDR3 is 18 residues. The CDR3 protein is CASSPGGPGQGPRSGYTF. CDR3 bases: TGTGCCAGCAGCCCGGGGGGTCCGGGACAGGGGCCCCGAAGCGGCTACACCTTC.

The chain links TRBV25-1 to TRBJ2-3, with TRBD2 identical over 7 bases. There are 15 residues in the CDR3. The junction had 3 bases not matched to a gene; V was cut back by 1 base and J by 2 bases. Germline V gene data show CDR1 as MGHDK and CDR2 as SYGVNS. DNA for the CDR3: TGTGCCAGCAGTGAATGGGGGGGTCACACAGATACGCAGTATTTT. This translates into CASSEWGGHTDTQYF. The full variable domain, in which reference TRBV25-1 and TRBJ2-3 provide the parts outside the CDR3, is EADIYQTPRYLVIGTGKKITLECSQTMGHDKMYWYQQDPGMELHLIHYSYGVNSTEKGDLSSESTVSRIRTEHFPLTLESARPSHTSQYLCASSEWGGHTDTQYFGPGTRLTVL.

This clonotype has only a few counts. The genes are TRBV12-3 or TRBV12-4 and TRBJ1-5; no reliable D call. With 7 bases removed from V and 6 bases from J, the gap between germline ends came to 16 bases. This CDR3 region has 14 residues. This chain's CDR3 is CASTRNGLSQPQHF. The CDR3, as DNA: TGTGCCAGCACTCGTAACGGATTAAGTCAGCCCCAGCATTTT.

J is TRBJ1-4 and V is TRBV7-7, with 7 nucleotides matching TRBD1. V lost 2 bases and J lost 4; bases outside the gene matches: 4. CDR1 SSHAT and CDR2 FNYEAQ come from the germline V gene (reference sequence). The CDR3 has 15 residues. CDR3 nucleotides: TGTGCCAGCAGCTTACGGGCAGGGGGTAATGAAAAACTGTTTTTT. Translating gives CASSLRAGGNEKLFF.

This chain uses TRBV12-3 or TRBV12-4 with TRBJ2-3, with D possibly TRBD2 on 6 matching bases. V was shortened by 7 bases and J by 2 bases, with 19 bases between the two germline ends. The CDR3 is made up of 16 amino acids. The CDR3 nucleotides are TGTGCCAGCAACCCCAACCGCGCGGGGATCACAGATACGCAGTATTTT. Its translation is CASNPNRAGITDTQYF.

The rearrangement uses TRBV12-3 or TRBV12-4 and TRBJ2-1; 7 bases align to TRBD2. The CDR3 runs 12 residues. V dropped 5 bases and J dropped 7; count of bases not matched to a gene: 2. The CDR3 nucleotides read TGTGCCAGCAGTCCGCGGGAGAATGAGCAGTTCTTC. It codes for CASSPRENEQFF.

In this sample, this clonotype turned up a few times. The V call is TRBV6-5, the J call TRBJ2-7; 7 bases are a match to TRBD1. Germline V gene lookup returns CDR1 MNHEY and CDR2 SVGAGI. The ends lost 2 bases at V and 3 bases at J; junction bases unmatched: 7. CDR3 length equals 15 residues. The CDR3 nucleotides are TGTGCCAGCAGTTACGTAGGGGGCGATTACTACGAGCAGTACTTC. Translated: CASSYVGGDYYEQYF.

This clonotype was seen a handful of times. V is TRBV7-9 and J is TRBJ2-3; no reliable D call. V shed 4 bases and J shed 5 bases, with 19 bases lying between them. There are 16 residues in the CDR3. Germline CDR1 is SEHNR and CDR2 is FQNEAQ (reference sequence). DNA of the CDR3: TGTGCCAGCAGCTCACGGCCCGGCCAGGTCCGAGATACGCAGTATTTT. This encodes CASSSRPGQVRDTQYF.

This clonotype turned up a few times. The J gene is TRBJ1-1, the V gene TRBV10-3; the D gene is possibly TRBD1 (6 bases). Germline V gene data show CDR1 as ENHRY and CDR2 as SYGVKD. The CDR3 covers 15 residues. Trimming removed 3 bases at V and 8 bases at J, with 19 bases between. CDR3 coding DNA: TGTGCCATCAGTGATCCAGGGGTCCGTTCCTCCGAAGCTTTCTTT. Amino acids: CAISDPGVRSSEAFF.

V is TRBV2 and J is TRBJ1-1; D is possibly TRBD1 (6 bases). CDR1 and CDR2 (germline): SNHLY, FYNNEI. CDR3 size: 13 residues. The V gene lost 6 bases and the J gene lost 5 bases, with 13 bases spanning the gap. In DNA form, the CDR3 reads TGTGCCAGCAGCCGTGGTGGACAGACTGAAGCTTTCTTT. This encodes CASSRGGQTEAFF.

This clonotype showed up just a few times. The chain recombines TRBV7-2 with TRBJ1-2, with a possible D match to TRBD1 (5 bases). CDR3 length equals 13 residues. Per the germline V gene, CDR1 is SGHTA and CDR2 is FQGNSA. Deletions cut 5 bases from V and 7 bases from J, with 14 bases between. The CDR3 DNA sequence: TGTGCCAGCAGCCCATCCCGGAGGGGTGGCTACACCTTC. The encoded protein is CASSPSRRGGYTF.

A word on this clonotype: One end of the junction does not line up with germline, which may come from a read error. The CDR3 DNA is TGTGCCAGCAGCTTAGTGGGGGAAAGACTGTTTTTT. It yields the protein CASSLVGERLFF. The genes are TRBV7-8 and TRBJ1-4; D possibly corresponds to TRBD1 (5 bases). The CDR3 totals 12 residues. Per the germline V gene, CDR1 is SGHVS and CDR2 is FQNEAQ.

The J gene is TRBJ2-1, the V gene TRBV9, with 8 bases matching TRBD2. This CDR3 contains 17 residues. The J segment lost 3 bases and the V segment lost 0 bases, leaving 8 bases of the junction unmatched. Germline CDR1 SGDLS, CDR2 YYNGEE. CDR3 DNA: TGTGCCAGCAGCGTAGGGCTTTCAGGGACTAGCTACAATGAGCAGTTCTTC. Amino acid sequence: CASSVGLSGTSYNEQFF.

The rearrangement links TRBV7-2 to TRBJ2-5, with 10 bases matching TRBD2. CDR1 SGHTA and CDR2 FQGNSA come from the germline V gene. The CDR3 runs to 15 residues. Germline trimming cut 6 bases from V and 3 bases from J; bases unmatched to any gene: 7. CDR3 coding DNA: TGTGCCAGCAGTCCTCCTCTAGCGGGGGAAGAGACCCAGTACTTC. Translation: CASSPPLAGEETQYF.

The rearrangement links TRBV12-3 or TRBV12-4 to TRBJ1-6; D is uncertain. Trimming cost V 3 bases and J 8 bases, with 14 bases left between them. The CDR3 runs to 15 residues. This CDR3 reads CASSFAVSGDSPLHF. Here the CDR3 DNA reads TGTGCCAGCAGTTTTGCGGTCAGCGGAGATTCACCCCTCCACTTT.

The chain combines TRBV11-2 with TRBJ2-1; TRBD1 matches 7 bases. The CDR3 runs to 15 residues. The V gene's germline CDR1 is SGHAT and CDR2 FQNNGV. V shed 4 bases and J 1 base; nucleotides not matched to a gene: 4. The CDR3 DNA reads TGTGCCAGCAGCTCCGGACAGGTTTCCTACAATGAGCAGTTCTTC. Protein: CASSSGQVSYNEQFF.

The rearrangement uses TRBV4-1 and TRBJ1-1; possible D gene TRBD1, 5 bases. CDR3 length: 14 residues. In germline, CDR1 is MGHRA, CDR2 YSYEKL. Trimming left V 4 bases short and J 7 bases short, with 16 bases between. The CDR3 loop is CASSRVRGLGEAFF. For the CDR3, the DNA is TGCGCCAGCAGCCGGGTTCGGGGGTTAGGTGAAGCTTTCTTT.

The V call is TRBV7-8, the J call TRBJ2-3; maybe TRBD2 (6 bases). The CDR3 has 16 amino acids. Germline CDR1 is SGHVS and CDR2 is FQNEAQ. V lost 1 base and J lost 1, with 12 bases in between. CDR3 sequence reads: CASSLVRLVGTDTQYF. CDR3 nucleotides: TGTGCCAGCAGCTTAGTTAGACTAGTAGGCACAGATACGCAGTATTTT.

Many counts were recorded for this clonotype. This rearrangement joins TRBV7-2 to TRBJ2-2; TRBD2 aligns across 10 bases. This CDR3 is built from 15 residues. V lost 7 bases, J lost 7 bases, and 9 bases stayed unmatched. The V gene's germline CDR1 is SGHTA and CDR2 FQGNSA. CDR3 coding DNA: TGTGCCAGCACCCTAACTAGCGGGGTAGGCGGGGAGCTGTTTTTT. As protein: CASTLTSGVGGELFF. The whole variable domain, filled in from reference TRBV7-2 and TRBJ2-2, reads GAGVSQSPSNKVTEKGKDVELRCDPISGHTALYWYRQSLGQGLEFLIYFQGNSAPDKSGLPSDRFSAERTGGSVSTLTIQRTQQEDSAVYLCASTLTSGVGGELFFGEGSRLTVL.

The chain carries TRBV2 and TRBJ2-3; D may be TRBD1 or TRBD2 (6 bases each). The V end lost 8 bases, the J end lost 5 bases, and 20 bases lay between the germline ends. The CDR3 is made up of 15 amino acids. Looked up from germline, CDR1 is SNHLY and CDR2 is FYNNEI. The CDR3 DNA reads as TGTGCCAGCGGATCGGGGGCATTATTTGAAGATACGCAGTATTTT. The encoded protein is CASGSGALFEDTQYF.

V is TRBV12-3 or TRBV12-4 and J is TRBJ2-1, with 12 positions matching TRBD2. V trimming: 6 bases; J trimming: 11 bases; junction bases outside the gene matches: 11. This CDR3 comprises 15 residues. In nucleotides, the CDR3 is TGTGCCAGCAGCCCTCTAGCGGGGGGGCTCAGAAAGCAGTTCTTC. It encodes CASSPLAGGLRKQFF.

As DNA, the CDR3 is TGTGCCAGCAGCACCCTCGGGGGCCAAGAGACCCAGTACTTC. Encoded protein: CASSTLGGQETQYF. The J gene is TRBJ2-5, the V gene TRBV7-2; a weak D match, TRBD2 (6 bases). There are 14 residues in the CDR3. V gave up 5 bases and J gave up 1 base, with 11 bases separating them. The germline CDR1 and CDR2 sequences are SGHTA and FQGNSA.

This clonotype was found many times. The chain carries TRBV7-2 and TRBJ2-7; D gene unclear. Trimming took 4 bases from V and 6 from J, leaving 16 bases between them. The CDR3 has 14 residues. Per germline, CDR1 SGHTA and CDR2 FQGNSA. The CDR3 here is CASSSGRASFEQYF. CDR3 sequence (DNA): TGTGCCAGCAGCTCCGGCCGAGCTTCGTTCGAGCAGTACTTC.

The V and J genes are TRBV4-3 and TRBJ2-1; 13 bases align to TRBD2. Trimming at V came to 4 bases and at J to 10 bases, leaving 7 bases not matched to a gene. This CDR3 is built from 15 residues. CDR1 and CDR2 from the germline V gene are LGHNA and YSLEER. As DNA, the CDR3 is TGCGCCAGCAGCCTAGGACTAGCGGGAGATAGCGAGCAGTTCTTC. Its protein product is CASSLGLAGDSEQFF.

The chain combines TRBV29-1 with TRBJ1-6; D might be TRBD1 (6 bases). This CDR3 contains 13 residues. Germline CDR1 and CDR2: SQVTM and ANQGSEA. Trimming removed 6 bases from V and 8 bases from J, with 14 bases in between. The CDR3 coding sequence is TGCAGCGTCCGGACAGTTATAGATTCACCCCTCCACTTT. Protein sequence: CSVRTVIDSPLHF.